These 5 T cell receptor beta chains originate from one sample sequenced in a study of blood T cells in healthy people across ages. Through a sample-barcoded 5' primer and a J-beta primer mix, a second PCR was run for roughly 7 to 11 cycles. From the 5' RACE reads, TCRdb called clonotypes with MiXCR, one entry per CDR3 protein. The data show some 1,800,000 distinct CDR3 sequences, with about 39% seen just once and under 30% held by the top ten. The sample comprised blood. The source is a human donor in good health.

CDR3 loop: CASSVDSSGYTF. The DNA for the CDR3 is TGTGCCAGCAGCGTCGACAGCTCGGGCTACACCTTC. The chain is built from TRBV7-9 and TRBJ1-2, with D possibly TRBD1 on 5 matching bases. The CDR3 sequence is 12 residues long. Germline lookup yields CDR1 SEHNR and CDR2 FQNEAQ (reference sequence). Trimming stripped 5 bases from V and 8 bases from J, with 12 bases between.

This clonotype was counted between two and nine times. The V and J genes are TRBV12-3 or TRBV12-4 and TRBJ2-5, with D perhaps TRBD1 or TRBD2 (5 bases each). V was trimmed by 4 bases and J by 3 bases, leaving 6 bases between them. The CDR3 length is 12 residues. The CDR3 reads CASSWDEETQYF. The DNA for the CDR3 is TGTGCCAGCAGTTGGGACGAAGAGACCCAGTACTTC.

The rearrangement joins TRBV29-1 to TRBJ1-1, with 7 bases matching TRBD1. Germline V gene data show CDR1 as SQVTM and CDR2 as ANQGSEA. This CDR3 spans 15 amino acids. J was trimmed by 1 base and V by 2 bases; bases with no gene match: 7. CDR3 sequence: CSVEQLTGRNTEAFF. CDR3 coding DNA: TGCAGCGTTGAACAACTGACAGGGAGGAACACTGAAGCTTTCTTT.

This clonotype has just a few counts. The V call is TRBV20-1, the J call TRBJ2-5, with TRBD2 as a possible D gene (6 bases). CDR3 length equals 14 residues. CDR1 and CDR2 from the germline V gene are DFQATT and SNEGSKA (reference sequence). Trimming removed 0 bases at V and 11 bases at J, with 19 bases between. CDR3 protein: CSARDHHRPGEQYF. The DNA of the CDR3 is TGCAGTGCTAGAGATCACCATAGGCCGGGAGAGCAGTACTTC.

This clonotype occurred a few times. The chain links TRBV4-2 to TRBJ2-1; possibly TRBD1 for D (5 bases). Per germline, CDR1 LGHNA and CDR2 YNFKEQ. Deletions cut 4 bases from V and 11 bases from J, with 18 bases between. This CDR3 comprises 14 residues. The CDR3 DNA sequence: TGTGCCAGCAGCCCAGACGAGACAGCCGGTAAGCAGTTCTTC. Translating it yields CASSPDETAGKQFF.